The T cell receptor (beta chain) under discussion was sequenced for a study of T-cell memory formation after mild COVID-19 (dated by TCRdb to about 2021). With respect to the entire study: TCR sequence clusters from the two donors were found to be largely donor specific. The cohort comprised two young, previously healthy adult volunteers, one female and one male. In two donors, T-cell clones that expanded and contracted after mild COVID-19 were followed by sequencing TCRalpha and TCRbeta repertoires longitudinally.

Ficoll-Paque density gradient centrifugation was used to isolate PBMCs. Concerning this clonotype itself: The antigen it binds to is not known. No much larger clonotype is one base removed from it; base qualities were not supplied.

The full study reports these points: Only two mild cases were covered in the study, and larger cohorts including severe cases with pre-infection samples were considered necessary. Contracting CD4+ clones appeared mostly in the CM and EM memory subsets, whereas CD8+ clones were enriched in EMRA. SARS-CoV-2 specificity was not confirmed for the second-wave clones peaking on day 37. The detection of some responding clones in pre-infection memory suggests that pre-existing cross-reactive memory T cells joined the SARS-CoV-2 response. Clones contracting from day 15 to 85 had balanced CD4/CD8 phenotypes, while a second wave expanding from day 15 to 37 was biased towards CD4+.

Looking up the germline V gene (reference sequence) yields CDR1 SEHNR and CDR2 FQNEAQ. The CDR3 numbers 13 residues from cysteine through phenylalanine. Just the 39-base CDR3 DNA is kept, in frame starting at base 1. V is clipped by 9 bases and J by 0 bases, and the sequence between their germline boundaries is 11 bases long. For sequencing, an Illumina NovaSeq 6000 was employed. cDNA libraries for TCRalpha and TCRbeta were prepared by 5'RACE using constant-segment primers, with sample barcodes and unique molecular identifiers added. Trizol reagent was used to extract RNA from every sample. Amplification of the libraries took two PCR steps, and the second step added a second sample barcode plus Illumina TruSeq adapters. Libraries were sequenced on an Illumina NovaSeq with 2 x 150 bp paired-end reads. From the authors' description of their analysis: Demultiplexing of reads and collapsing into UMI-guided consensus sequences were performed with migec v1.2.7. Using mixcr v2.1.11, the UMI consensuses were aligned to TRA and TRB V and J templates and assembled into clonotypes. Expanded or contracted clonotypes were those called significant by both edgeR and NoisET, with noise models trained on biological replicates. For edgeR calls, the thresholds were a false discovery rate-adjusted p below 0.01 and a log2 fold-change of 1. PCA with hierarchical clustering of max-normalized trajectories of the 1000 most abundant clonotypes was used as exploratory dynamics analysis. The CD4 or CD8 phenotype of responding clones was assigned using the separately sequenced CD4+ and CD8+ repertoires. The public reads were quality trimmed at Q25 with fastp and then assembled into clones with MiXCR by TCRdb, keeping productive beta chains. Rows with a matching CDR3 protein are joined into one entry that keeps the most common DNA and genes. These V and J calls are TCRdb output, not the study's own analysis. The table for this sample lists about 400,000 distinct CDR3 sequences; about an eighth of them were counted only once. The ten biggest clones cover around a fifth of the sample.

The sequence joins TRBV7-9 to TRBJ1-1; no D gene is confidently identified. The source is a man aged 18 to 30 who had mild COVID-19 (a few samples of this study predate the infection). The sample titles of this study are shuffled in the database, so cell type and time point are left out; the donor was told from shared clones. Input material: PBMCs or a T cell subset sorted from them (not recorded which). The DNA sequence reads TGTGCCAGTGGTCCAGACCTGAACACTGAAGCTTTCTTT. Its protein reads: CASGPDLNTEAFF.